This T cell receptor (beta chain) was sequenced for a study of cytomegalovirus exposure and HLA in healthy donors. Primers included in the PCR were 60 Vbeta and 13 Jbeta primers. Method: immunoSEQ multiplex PCR; TCRdb's copy keeps in-frame clones and lacks some. Among 85,000 to 100,000 clones listed, about three quarters were seen once. Germline values: CDR1 SGHTA, CDR2 FQGNSA. The CDR3 consists of 17 residues. Though probably carrying unrecorded immune exposures, donors were nominally healthy at sampling. This receptor was identified in a middle-aged man in good health and CMV-seropositive. The V and J genes are TRBV7-2 and TRBJ2-5, with D perhaps TRBD1 (6 bases). The J call is doubtful: the DNA matches TRBJ2-7 better. The sequencing input was PBMCs. CDR3 sequence (DNA): TGTGCCAGCAGCCAGACCGGGACACCGACCACCTTCTACGAGCAGTACTTC. It is translated as CASSQTGTPTTFYEQYF.